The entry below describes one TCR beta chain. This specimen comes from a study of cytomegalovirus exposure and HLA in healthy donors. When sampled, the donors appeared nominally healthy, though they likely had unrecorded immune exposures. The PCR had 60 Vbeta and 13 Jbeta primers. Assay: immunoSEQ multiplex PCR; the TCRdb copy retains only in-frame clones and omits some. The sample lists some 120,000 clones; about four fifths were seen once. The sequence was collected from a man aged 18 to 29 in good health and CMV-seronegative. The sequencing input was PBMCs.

The DNA for the CDR3 is TGCGCCAGCAGCTTAAAGTCCGGGATCCCCGGACGGCCGAACATTCAGTACTTC. Translated: CASSLKSGIPGRPNIQYF. The J gene is TRBJ2-4, the V gene TRBV5-1, with D perhaps matching TRBD2 (5 bases). In germline, CDR1 is SGHRS, CDR2 YFSETQ. Trimming shortened V by 2 bases and J by 7 bases, and 25 bases separated the two germline ends. The CDR3 length is 18 residues.